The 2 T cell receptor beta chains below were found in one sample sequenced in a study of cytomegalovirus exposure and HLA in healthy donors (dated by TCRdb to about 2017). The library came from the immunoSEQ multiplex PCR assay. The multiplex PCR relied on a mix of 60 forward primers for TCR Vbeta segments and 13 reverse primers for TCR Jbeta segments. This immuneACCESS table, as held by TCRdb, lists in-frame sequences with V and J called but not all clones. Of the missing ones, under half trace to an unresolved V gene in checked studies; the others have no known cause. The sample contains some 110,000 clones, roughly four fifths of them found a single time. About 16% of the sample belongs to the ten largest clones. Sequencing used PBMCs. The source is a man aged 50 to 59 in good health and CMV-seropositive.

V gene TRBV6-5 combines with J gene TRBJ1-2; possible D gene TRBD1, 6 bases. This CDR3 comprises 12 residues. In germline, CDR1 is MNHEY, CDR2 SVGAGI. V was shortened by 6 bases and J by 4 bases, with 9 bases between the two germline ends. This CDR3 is CASRGAGYGYTF. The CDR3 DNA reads TGTGCCAGCAGGGGGGCTGGCTATGGCTACACCTTC.

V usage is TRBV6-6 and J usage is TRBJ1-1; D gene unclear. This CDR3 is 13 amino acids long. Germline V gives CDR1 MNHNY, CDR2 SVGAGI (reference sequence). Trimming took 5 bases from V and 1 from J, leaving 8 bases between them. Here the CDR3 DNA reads TGTGCCAGCAGTGTCAGCGAGAACACTGAAGCTTTCTTT. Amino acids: CASSVSENTEAFF.